This entry concerns a single T cell receptor beta chain. Its target is not known. This record belongs to a study of Ad26.COV2.S vaccination and SARS-CoV-2 variants. Germline CDR1 SGHRS, CDR2 YFSETQ. CDR3 length: 14 residues. Trimming removed 0 bases from V and 6 bases from J; junction bases left unmatched: 5. Treatment denoted: 19 received Ad26.COV2.S at low or high dose, single or two shots; roughly 5 received placebo; per-sample allocation not given. Specimen acquisition occurred on day 63 following the initial vaccine or placebo injection. Spike of the Wuhan-strain SARS-CoV-2 was expressed by an Ad26 vector, which formed the vaccine. Study-wide findings and caveats: Spike-specific responses of CD8+ and CD4+ T cells were reported to display substantial breadth after vaccination. Vaccine and placebo recipients had similar non-spike TCR breadth.

The repertoire was sequenced with immunoSEQ multiplex PCR; TCRdb's copy has only in-frame clones and lacks some. The sample gives about 440,000 clones, around 88% of which show up once; about 13% is in the top ten. V is TRBV5-1 and J is TRBJ1-1; TRBD1 matches at 7 bases. The sequenced sample was peripheral blood, obtained in a trial of Ad26.COV2.S vaccine versus placebo. The TCR originated in a person between 18 and 65 years old who received the Ad26.COV2.S COVID-19 vaccine or a placebo. CDR3 sequence (DNA): TGCGCCAGCAGCTTGGGGACAGGTAGCTCTGAAGCTTTCTTT. Its protein is CASSLGTGSSEAFF.